This T cell receptor (beta chain) was observed in a study of T cell responses to AZD1222 COVID-19 vaccine. General study points: Baseline seropositives among AZD1222 recipients totaled only 5 to 7. Nearly half of unique spike-specific TCRs reportedly avoided B.1.351 and B.1.1.7 mutated regions.

Remarks on this clone: Its specificity is unknown.

In germline, CDR1 is KGHDR, CDR2 SFDVKD. Germline trimming cut 2 bases from V and 4 bases from J; bases unmatched to any gene: 3. There are 16 residues in the CDR3. Measured with immunoSEQ multiplex PCR; TCRdb has only the in-frame clones, and not every one. The repertoire includes fewer than 120,000 clones, 70% to 90% of them detected once, and around 3% sits in the top ten. The receptor comes from an adult in good health. V usage is TRBV24-1 and J usage is TRBJ2-2, with 10 bases fitting TRBD1. Material: peripheral blood, obtained on day 0 of AZD1222 vaccination. CDR3 bases: TGTGCCACCAGTGATTCCGGGACAGGGGTCACCGGGGAGCTGTTTTTT. Encoded protein: CATSDSGTGVTGELFF.